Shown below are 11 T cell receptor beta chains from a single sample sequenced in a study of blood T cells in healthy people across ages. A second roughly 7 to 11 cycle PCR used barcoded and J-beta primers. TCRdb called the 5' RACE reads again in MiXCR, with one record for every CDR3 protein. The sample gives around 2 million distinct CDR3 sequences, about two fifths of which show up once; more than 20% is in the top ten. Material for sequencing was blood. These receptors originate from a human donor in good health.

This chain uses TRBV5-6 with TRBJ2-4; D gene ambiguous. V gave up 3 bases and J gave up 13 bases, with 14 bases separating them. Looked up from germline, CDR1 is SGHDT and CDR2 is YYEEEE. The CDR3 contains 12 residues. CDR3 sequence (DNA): TGTGCCAGCAGCTCGTCCCGGAGAGAGCAGTACTTC. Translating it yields CASSSSRREQYF.

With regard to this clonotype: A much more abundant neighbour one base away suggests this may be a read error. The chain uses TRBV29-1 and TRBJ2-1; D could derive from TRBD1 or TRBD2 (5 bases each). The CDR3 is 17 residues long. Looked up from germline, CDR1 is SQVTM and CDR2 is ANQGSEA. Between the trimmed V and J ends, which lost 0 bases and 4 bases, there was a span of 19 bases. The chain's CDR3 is CSVEEVVGVWGYNEQFF. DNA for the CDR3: TGCAGCGTTGAAGAGGTAGTGGGGGTGTGGGGTTACAATGAGCAGTTCTTC.

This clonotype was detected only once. Written as DNA, the CDR3 is TGTGCCACCAGTGATTTGGCAGGGGGTGAGCAGTTCTTC. Translated, it gives CATSDLAGGEQFF. The chain links TRBV24-1 to TRBJ2-1; TRBD1 agrees at 7 bases. The CDR3 totals 13 residues. The V and J ends lost 0 bases and 9 bases, in that order; junction bases with no gene match: 1. Germline assignment: CDR1 KGHDR and CDR2 SFDVKD.

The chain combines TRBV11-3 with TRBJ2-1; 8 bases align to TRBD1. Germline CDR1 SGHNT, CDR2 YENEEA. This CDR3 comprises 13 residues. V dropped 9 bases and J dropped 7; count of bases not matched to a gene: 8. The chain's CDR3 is CASDTGGVNEQFF. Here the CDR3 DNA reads TGTGCCAGTGATACAGGGGGTGTAAATGAGCAGTTCTTC.

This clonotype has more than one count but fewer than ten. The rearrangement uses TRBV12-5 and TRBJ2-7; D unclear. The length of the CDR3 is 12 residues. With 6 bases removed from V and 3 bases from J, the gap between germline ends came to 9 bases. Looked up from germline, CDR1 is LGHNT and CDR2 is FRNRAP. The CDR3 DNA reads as TGTGCTAGTGGCTTCGAGAACTACGAGCAGTACTTC. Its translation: CASGFENYEQYF.

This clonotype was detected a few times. The CDR3 coding sequence is TGCAGCGTCGAATCTGTCGAGGGAACTGAAGCTTTCTTT. Translation: CSVESVEGTEAFF. The rearrangement links TRBV29-1 to TRBJ1-1; D ambiguous. V dropped 6 bases and J dropped 5 bases, with 16 bases sitting between them. Germline V CDR1 and CDR2: SQVTM, ANQGSEA. CDR3 length equals 13 residues.

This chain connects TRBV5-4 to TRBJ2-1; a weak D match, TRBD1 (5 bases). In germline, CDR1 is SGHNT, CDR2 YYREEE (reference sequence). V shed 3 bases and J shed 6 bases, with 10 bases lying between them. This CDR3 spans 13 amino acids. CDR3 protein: CASSSKTGNEQFF. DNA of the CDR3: TGTGCCAGCAGCTCTAAAACAGGCAATGAGCAGTTCTTC.

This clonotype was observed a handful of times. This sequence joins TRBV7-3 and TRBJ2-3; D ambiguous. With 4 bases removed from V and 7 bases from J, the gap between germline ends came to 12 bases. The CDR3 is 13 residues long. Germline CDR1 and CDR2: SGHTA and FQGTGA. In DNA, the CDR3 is TGTGCCAGCAGCTCCGGACCCGAAAATACGCAGTATTTT. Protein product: CASSSGPENTQYF.

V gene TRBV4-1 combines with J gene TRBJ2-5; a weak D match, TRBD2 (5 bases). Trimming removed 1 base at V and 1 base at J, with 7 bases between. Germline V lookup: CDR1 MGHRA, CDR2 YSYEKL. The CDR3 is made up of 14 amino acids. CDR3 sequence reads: CASSQVGVQETQYF. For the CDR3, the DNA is TGCGCCAGCAGCCAAGTGGGAGTCCAAGAGACCCAGTACTTC.

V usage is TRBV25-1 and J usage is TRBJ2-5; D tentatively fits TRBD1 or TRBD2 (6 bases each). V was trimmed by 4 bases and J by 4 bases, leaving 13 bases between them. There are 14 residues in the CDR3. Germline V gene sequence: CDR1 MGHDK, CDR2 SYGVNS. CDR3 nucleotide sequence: TGTGCCAGCAGTGTCTGGGGGGCACGAGAGACCCAGTACTTC. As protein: CASSVWGARETQYF.

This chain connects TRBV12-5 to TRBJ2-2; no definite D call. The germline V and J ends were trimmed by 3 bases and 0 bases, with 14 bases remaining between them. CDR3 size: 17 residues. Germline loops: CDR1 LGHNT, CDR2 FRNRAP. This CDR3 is CASGFVRGPSNTGELFF. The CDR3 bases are TGTGCTAGTGGTTTCGTTCGAGGACCGTCGAACACCGGGGAGCTGTTTTTT. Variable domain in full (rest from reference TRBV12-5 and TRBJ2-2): DARVTQTPRHKVTEMGQEVTMRCQPILGHNTVFWYRQTMMQGLELLAYFRNRAPLDDSGMPKDRFSAEMPDATLATLKIQPSEPRDSAVYFCASGFVRGPSNTGELFFGEGSRLTVL.